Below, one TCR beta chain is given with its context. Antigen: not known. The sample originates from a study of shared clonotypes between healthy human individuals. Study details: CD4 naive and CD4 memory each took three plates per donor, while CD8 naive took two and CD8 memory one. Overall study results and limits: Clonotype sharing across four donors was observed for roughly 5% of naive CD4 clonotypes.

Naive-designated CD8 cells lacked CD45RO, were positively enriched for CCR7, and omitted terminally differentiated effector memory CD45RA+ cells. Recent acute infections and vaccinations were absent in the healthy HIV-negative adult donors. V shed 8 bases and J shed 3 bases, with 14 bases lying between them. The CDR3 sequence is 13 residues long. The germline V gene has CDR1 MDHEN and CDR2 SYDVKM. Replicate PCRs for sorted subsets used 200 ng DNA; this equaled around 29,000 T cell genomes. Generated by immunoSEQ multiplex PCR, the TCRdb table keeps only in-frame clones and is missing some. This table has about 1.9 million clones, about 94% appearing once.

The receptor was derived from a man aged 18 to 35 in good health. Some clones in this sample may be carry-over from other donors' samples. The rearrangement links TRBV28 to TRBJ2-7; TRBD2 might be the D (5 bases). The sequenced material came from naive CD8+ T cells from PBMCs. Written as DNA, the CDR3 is TGTGCCAGCCGACCATTGGGGAGCTACGAGCAGTACTTC. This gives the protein CASRPLGSYEQYF. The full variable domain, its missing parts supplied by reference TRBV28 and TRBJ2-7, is DVKVTQSSRYLVKRTGEKVFLECVQDMDHENMFWYRQDPGLGLRLIYFSYDVKMKEKGDIPEGYSVSREKKERFSLILESASTNQTSMYLCASRPLGSYEQYFGPGTRLTVT.